This T cell receptor (beta chain) came from a study of blood T cell repertoires in COVID-19. Study-wide context: T cells, B-cell-depleted T cells, or PBMCs supplied cDNA or gDNA.

CDR1 is GTSNPN and CDR2 is SVGIG in the germline V gene (reference sequence). The CDR3 is made up of 15 amino acids. With 1 base clipped from V and 8 bases from J, the junction kept 10 bases outside the gene matches. Sequenced by immunoSEQ multiplex PCR; TCRdb stores in-frame clones only, minus some. The sample shows roughly 120,000 clones, 82% of them seen only once. The specimen sequenced was peripheral blood. V usage is TRBV30 and J usage is TRBJ2-3; TRBD1 agrees at 9 bases. The clonotype was recovered from a woman aged 55-70 years with acute or convalescent COVID-19. CDR3 sequence: CAWSDRTGVKGTQYF. CDR3 nucleotide sequence: TGTGCCTGGAGTGACCGGACAGGGGTTAAGGGTACGCAGTATTTT.